Shown below are 11 T cell receptor beta chains from a single sample sequenced in a study of blood T cell repertoires in COVID-19. Using immunoSEQ multiplex PCR, the repertoire was profiled, and TCRdb retains in-frame clones only, with some absent. The table shows 200,000 to 250,000 clones, with 70% to 90% occurring only once. The material sequenced was peripheral blood. The receptors originated from a man between 25 and 39 years old who had recovered from COVID-19.

This chain links TRBV6-5 with TRBJ1-3; D gene unclear. V lost 0 bases, J lost 8 bases, and 11 bases lay in between. Germline values: CDR1 MNHEY, CDR2 SVGAGI. CDR3 length equals 14 residues. CDR3 coding DNA: TGTGCCAGCAGTTACTCAGCCTCGGTACACACCATATATTTT. Its translation is CASSYSASVHTIYF.

This CDR3 is CASSYEGQGPSEPQHF. CDR3 DNA sequence: TGTGCCAGCAGTTACGAGGGACAGGGGCCTTCTGAGCCCCAGCATTTT. This rearrangement joins TRBV6-2 or TRBV6-3 to TRBJ1-5, with 10 bases matching TRBD1. This CDR3 contains 16 residues. V lost 2 bases to trimming and J lost 8 bases; unmatched junction nucleotides: 9. Germline-derived CDR1 and CDR2 are MNHEY and SVGEGT.

The J gene is TRBJ2-7, the V gene TRBV2, with D perhaps matching TRBD1 (6 bases). From germline, CDR1 is SNHLY and CDR2 FYNNEI. CDR3 size: 14 residues. V gave up 6 bases and J gave up 2 bases, with 14 bases separating them. The CDR3 here is CASSAYGTPYEQYF. The DNA for the CDR3 is TGTGCCAGCAGCGCCTACGGGACACCCTACGAGCAGTACTTC.

The V gene is TRBV7-9, the J gene TRBJ1-2, with 8 nucleotides matching TRBD1. Germline V gene sequence: CDR1 SEHNR, CDR2 FQNEAQ (reference sequence). This CDR3 is 12 amino acids long. V trimming: 5 bases; J trimming: 6 bases; junction bases outside the gene matches: 2. CDR3 nucleotide sequence: TGTGCCAGCAGCGAGACAGGGGATGGCTACACCTTC. Amino acid sequence: CASSETGDGYTF.

This clone showed up just once. V gene TRBV27 combines with J gene TRBJ2-5, with D tentatively TRBD1 (5 bases). The germline V gene encodes CDR1 MNHEY and CDR2 SMNVEV (reference sequence). The CDR3 has 19 residues. With 0 bases removed from V and 5 bases from J, the gap between germline ends came to 25 bases. CDR3 region: CASSLSPSQAANGGETQYF. The CDR3 DNA reads TGTGCCAGCAGTTTATCGCCCTCACAGGCGGCAAACGGTGGGGAGACCCAGTACTTC.

J is TRBJ2-4 and V is TRBV5-1, with TRBD1 matching over 7 bases. The CDR3 is made up of 14 amino acids. V gave up 0 bases and J gave up 6 bases; unmatched junction bases: 3. Per germline, CDR1 SGHRS and CDR2 YFSETQ. CDR3 DNA: TGCGCCAGCAGCTTGGTAGAGGGGGCAAACATTCAGTACTTC. It encodes CASSLVEGANIQYF.

The genes are TRBV27 and TRBJ1-6; 7 bases match TRBD1. Germline CDR1 and CDR2: MNHEY and SMNVEV (reference sequence). This CDR3 region has 16 residues. V was pared by 6 bases and J by 3 bases, with 8 bases of the junction left unmatched. The CDR3 reads CASRLRRDSYNSPLHF. CDR3 nucleotides: TGTGCCAGCAGACTAAGAAGGGACAGCTATAATTCACCCCTCCACTTT.

The V gene is TRBV6-2 or TRBV6-3, the J gene TRBJ1-4; D is unresolved. There are 10 residues in the CDR3. V was clipped by 5 bases and J by 10 bases, with 5 bases between them. From germline, CDR1 is MNHEY and CDR2 SVGEGT. The CDR3 loop reads CASSGGKLFF. CDR3 DNA: TGTGCCAGCAGTGGAGGAAAACTGTTTTTT.

This rearrangement joins TRBV6-5 to TRBJ1-6; weak D call: TRBD1 (6 bases). Trimming stripped 2 bases from V and 7 bases from J, with 9 bases between. Germline V lookup: CDR1 MNHEY, CDR2 SVGAGI. The CDR3 totals 14 residues. CDR3: CASSYKGVNSPLHF. CDR3 nucleotides: TGTGCCAGCAGTTACAAGGGGGTCAATTCACCCCTCCACTTT.

This chain uses TRBV27 with TRBJ1-6; 8 bases agree with TRBD1. Trimming at V came to 4 bases and at J to 9 bases, leaving 11 bases not matched to a gene. CDR3 length: 16 residues. CDR1 is MNHEY, CDR2 SMNVEV, per germline (reference sequence). As DNA, the CDR3 is TGTGCCAGCAGTTCAATTGGACAGGGCGAACGTTCACCCCTCCACTTT. Translated, it gives CASSSIGQGERSPLHF.

The genes are TRBV5-1 and TRBJ2-1; D remains unclear. Germline CDR1 and CDR2: SGHRS and YFSETQ. There are 13 residues in the CDR3. V lost 2 bases and J lost 5, with 8 bases in between. In DNA form, the CDR3 reads TGCGCCAGCAGCTTCCAGGTCAACAATGAGCAGTTCTTC. Encoded protein: CASSFQVNNEQFF. The entire variable domain, with the rest obtained from reference TRBV5-1 and TRBJ2-1, is as follows: KAGVTQTPRYLIKTRGQQVTLSCSPISGHRSVSWYQQTPGQGLQFLFEYFSETQRNKGNFPGRFSGRQFSNSRSEMNVSTLELGDSALYLCASSFQVNNEQFFGPGTRLTVL.